This T cell receptor beta chain was identified in a study of technical replicates of blood from a few donors. Trimming shortened V by 3 bases and J by 4 bases, and 9 bases separated the two germline ends. The germline V gene encodes CDR1 SNHLY and CDR2 FYNNEI. The CDR3 is made up of 13 amino acids. Sequencing used immunoSEQ multiplex PCR; TCRdb keeps in-frame clones, though not all of them. Of approximately 75,000 clones listed, approximately 97% were seen once; the top ten hold around 0.18%. The sequencing sample was made of T cells isolated from PBMCs. This receptor was obtained from a human donor in good health. The chain uses TRBV2 and TRBJ1-2; D unresolved. CDR3 in amino acids: CASSDRSTYGYTF. The CDR3 DNA is TGTGCCAGCAGTGACAGGTCCACCTATGGCTACACCTTC. The complete variable domain, with remaining parts taken from reference TRBV2 and TRBJ1-2, reads EPEVTQTPSHQVTQMGQEVILRCVPISNHLYFYWYRQILGQKVEFLVSFYNNEISEKSEIFDDQFSVERPDGSNFTLKIRSTKLEDSAMYFCASSDRSTYGYTFGSGTRLTVV.